This TCR beta chain is drawn from a study of T cells after yellow fever vaccination. For TCR, cDNA came from 5'RACE template switching, which added a universal primer site and UMIs. Via MiXCR, TCRdb re-called the 5' RACE reads, giving one row per CDR3 protein. This table holds roughly 500,000 distinct CDR3 sequences, under 25% found once. CDR3 length equals 14 residues. The V end lost 4 bases, the J end lost 0 bases, and 7 bases lay between the germline ends. CDR1 is SQVTM, CDR2 ANQGSEA, per germline. This receptor was taken from a man aged 30 to 39 who received the YFV17D yellow fever vaccine. The material was PBMCs, obtained 15 days after the yellow fever booster vaccination. V and J are TRBV29-1 and TRBJ2-6; no clear D. This CDR3 reads CSVAEFSGANVLTF. The CDR3 DNA sequence: TGCAGCGTTGCAGAGTTCTCTGGGGCCAACGTCCTGACTTTC.